This is a list of T cell receptor beta chains from one sample in a study of T-cell memory formation after mild COVID-19. One entry per CDR3 protein, called by TCRdb with MiXCR from the 5' RACE reads. The table lists 85,000 to 120,000 distinct CDR3 sequences, around 12% of them singletons. The sample taken for sequencing was PBMCs or a T cell subset sorted from them (not recorded which). The source of these receptors is an adult woman who had mild COVID-19 (a few samples of this study predate the infection). Cell type and time point are not known. Both conserved end residues are part of each CDR3. The order of the fields is D gene, clone size, J gene, V gene, CDR3 protein, CDR3 DNA. D genes are given only for firm matches. The size of a clone is reported for some rows only, either as once, few or many, or as a class for expanded clones.

>TRBD1|few|TRBJ2-7|TRBV7-6
CASSHGTGHYEQYF
TGTGCCAGCAGTCACGGGACAGGGCACTACGAGCAGTACTTC
>.|few|TRBJ1-1|TRBV12-3/TRBV12-4
CASSPTGFTEAFF
TGTGCCAGCAGTCCAACAGGGTTCACTGAAGCTTTCTTT
>.|.|TRBJ2-1|TRBV7-9
CASSLVTNNEQFF
TGTGCCAGCAGCTTAGTCACAAACAATGAGCAGTTCTTC
>.|.|TRBJ1-1|TRBV7-2
CASSLGLGSGTEAFF
TGTGCCAGCAGCTTAGGACTGGGGAGTGGGACTGAAGCTTTCTTT
>.|.|TRBJ1-2|TRBV21-1
CASSKRKGNYGYTF
TGTGCCAGCAGCAAAAGAAAGGGGAACTATGGCTACACCTTC
>.|.|TRBJ2-7|TRBV28
CASSLDLVLSTYEQYF
TGTGCCAGCAGTTTAGATTTAGTGTTAAGTACCTACGAGCAGTACTTC
>.|few|TRBJ2-1|TRBV18
CASSPSPSSYNEQFF
TGTGCCAGCTCACCCAGCCCCAGCTCCTACAATGAGCAGTTCTTC
>.|many|TRBJ2-7|TRBV20-1
CSARDGTSYEQYF
TGCAGTGCTAGAGATGGGACCTCCTACGAGCAGTACTTC
>.|.|TRBJ2-7|TRBV2
CASSATGTGRYEQYF
TGTGCCAGCAGTGCAACCGGAACAGGTCGCTACGAGCAGTACTTC
>.|.|TRBJ2-7|TRBV9
CASSETAIHPYEQYF
TGTGCCAGCAGCGAGACTGCGATACACCCCTACGAGCAGTACTTC
>TRBD2|few|TRBJ2-1|TRBV7-6
CASSLGEAAGGWYGDEQFF
TGTGCCAGCAGCTTAGGGGAAGCAGCGGGAGGGTGGTACGGGGATGAGCAGTTCTTC
>.|few|TRBJ2-7|TRBV7-2
CASSLSDGPYTLPYEQYF
TGTGCCAGCAGCTTAAGTGACGGTCCCTATACGCTTCCCTACGAGCAGTACTTC
>.|.|TRBJ2-2|TRBV11-1
CASSFIALTGELFF
TGTGCCAGCAGCTTCATCGCTCTTACCGGGGAGCTGTTTTTT
>TRBD1|few|TRBJ2-1|TRBV2
CASRDRDNEQFF
TGTGCCAGCCGGGACAGGGACAATGAGCAGTTCTTC
>.|few|TRBJ1-3|TRBV5-6
CASSLDRFSGNTIYF
TGTGCCAGCAGCCTGGACAGATTCTCTGGAAACACCATATATTTT
>TRBD1|few|TRBJ2-7|TRBV5-1
CASGDRDVYEQYF
TGCGCCAGCGGGGACAGGGACGTCTACGAGCAGTACTTC